Sequencing of this T cell receptor beta chain was carried out in a study of cytomegalovirus exposure and HLA in healthy donors. General study points: Later analysis associated a missense DCLRE1C variant with TCR beta V- and J-gene trimming.

The CDR3 is 15 amino acids. Trimming at V came to 7 bases and at J to 1 base, leaving 5 bases not matched to a gene. Looked up from germline, CDR1 is SGHTA and CDR2 is FQGTGA. On this clone: What it binds is unknown.

Primers included in the PCR were 60 Vbeta and 13 Jbeta primers. The repertoire was sequenced with immunoSEQ multiplex PCR; TCRdb's copy has only in-frame clones and lacks some. The sample contains about 110,000 clones, 65% to 85% of which appear only once. This clonotype was sampled from a young man in good health and CMV-seropositive. What was sequenced was PBMCs. The chain couples TRBV7-3 to TRBJ2-3, with 10 bases matching TRBD2. CDR3 in DNA: TGTGCCAGCATGACAAGCGGGGGGGGCACAGATACGCAGTATTTT. Translation: CASMTSGGGTDTQYF.